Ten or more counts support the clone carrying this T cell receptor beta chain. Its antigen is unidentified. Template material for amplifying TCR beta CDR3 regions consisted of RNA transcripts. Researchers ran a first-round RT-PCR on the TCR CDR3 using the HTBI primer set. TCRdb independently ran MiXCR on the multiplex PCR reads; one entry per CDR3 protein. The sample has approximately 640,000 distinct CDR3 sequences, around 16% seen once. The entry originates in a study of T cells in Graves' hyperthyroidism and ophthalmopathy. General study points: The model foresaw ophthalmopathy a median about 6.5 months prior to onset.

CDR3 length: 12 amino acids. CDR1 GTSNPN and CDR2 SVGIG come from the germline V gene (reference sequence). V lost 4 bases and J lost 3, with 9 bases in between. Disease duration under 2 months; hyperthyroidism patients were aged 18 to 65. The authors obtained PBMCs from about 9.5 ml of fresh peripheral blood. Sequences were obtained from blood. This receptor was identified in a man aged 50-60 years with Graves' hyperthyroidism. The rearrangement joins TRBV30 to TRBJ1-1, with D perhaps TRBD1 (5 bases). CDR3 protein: CAWTDRYTEAFF. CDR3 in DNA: TGTGCCTGGACTGACAGATACACTGAAGCTTTCTTT. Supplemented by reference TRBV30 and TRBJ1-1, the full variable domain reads SQTIHQWPATLVQPVGSPLSLECTVEGTSNPNLYWYRQAAGRGLQLLFYSVGIGQISSEVPQNLSASRPQDRQFILSSKKLLLSDSGFYLCAWTDRYTEAFFGQGTRLTVV.